These T cell receptor beta chains were read from a single sample in a study of T cell responses to AZD1222 COVID-19 vaccine. Method: immunoSEQ multiplex PCR; TCRdb's copy keeps in-frame clones and lacks some. The table has over 100,000 clones, 65% to 85% seen once. Sample: peripheral blood, taken on day 0 of AZD1222 vaccination. These receptors were obtained from an adult in good health. Each CDR3 is given with its conserved first and last residue. D genes are given only for firm matches. Clone sizes are given selectively: once, few, many, or a class where the clone is expanded.

DNA | CDR3 | size | J | D | V
TGTGCCAGCAGTTTTAAAAGCAATCAGCCCCAGCATTTT | CASSFKSNQPQHF | . | TRBJ1-5 | . | TRBV27
TGTGCCAGCAGCCAAGGGCACCTTAATCAGCCCCAGCATTTT | CASSQGHLNQPQHF | . | TRBJ1-5 | . | TRBV3-1/TRBV3-2
TGTGCCAGCAGTTTAACGAATTCACCCCTCCACTTT | CASSLTNSPLHF | . | TRBJ1-6 | . | TRBV28
TGTGCCAGCAGCCTAGGCTGGGGAGGGAACTACGAGCAGTACTTC | CASSLGWGGNYEQYF | . | TRBJ2-7 | TRBD2 | TRBV11-3
TGCGCCAGCAGCTCCCTAACCGGTGGGAGAGAGCAGTACTTC | CASSSLTGGREQYF | . | TRBJ2-7 | . | TRBV5-1
TGCGCCAGCAGCAGAGGGGACACGATAATACCCCCCCTCCACTTT | CASSRGDTIIPPLHF | . | TRBJ1-6 | . | TRBV10-2
TGTGCCAGCAGTTTAATTAGCGGGCCGGCCGGGGAGCTGTTTTTT | CASSLISGPAGELFF | once | TRBJ2-2 | TRBD2 | TRBV27
TGCGCCAGCAGCCCAGGGTTTCGGGGGGCTGAAGCTTTCTTT | CASSPGFRGAEAFF | . | TRBJ1-1 | . | TRBV4-1
TGCGCCAGCAGCCCTGGAGGGGGCGACCAGCCCCAGCATTTT | CASSPGGGDQPQHF | . | TRBJ1-5 | TRBD1 | TRBV5-1
TGTGCCAGCAGCCCCGGGCCAGGGGAAGCTAATGAAAAACTGTTTTTT | CASSPGPGEANEKLFF | . | TRBJ1-4 | . | TRBV4-2
TGTGCCACCGCCCGGGGGGACAGGAACCCCGGTTCCCCCTACAATGAGCAGTTCTTC | CATARGDRNPGSPYNEQFF | . | TRBJ2-1 | . | TRBV24-1
TGTGCCAGCAGCCAAGATCGAGGAGCGGCGCAGTATTTT | CASSQDRGAAQYF | . | TRBJ2-3 | . | TRBV3-1/TRBV3-2
TGTGCCAGCAGCCAACGGGGAACTAGCGGGAGTGGGTACGAGCAGTACTTC | CASSQRGTSGSGYEQYF | . | TRBJ2-7 | TRBD2 | TRBV4-2
TGTGCCAGCAGCTTAGTGTCTGGCACCGGGGAGCTGTTTTTT | CASSLVSGTGELFF | . | TRBJ2-2 | . | TRBV7-2
TGTGCCAGTAGTATCTCGGGGTTCGGTGAAGCTTTCTTT | CASSISGFGEAFF | . | TRBJ1-1 | . | TRBV19
TGTGCCAGCAGCTTAGAGCTTGGCCAGTACTTC | CASSLELGQYF | . | TRBJ2-5 | . | TRBV7-2
TGTGCCAGCAGCCGACACCCAACAGAGAACACTGAAGCTTTCTTT | CASSRHPTENTEAFF | . | TRBJ1-1 | . | TRBV28
TGTGCCAGCAGTCAGGGAAGCGGCTATGGCTACACCTTC | CASSQGSGYGYTF | once | TRBJ1-2 | . | TRBV6-5
TGTGCCAGCAGCCGGGACACAGATACGCAGTATTTT | CASSRDTDTQYF | . | TRBJ2-3 | . | TRBV4-2
TGCGCCAGCAGCCAAGAACTAGCGGGAGGACCCGGGGAGCTGTTTTTT | CASSQELAGGPGELFF | few | TRBJ2-2 | TRBD2 | TRBV4-3
TGTGCCAGCAGTTACGACAGGGTTCATGAGCAGTTCTTC | CASSYDRVHEQFF | . | TRBJ2-1 | TRBD1 | TRBV27
TGTGCCAGCAGTTATGGTCAAACCAGGCTACGTTCACCCCTCCACTTT | CASSYGQTRLRSPLHF | . | TRBJ1-6 | . | TRBV6-5
TGTGCCAGCAGCGGAAACAGGGTTATGGAGGCCGGGGAGCTGTTTTTT | CASSGNRVMEAGELFF | . | TRBJ2-2 | . | TRBV7-9
TGCGCCAGCAGAACAGGGTCTGGAAACACCATATATTTT | CASRTGSGNTIYF | . | TRBJ1-3 | . | TRBV10-1
TGTGCCAGCAGCTACACAGGGGGCCTGAACACCATATATTTT | CASSYTGGLNTIYF | . | TRBJ1-3 | TRBD1 | TRBV7-2
TGTGCCAGCAGGAAACTTGCCGGGGAGCTGTTTTTT | CASRKLAGELFF | once | TRBJ2-2 | . | TRBV28
TGCAGCGGCCGGGACAGCGCGAACACCGGGGAGCTGTTTTTT | CSGRDSANTGELFF | . | TRBJ2-2 | TRBD1 | TRBV29-1
TGTGCCAGCAGTAGGTATGGCGGGGGGCTCTACGAGCAGTACTTC | CASSRYGGGLYEQYF | . | TRBJ2-7 | TRBD2 | TRBV27
TGTGCCACCAGTCGGGGGTCCTACGAGCAGTACTTC | CATSRGSYEQYF | . | TRBJ2-7 | . | TRBV24-1
TGTGCCAGCAGCTTGTTAGGCGTTGCTAGCGGGAGATACAATGAGCAGTTCTTC | CASSLLGVASGRYNEQFF | . | TRBJ2-1 | TRBD2 | TRBV5-6
TGTGCCAGCAGCCAACGTACGACAGACAATGAGCAGTTCTTC | CASSQRTTDNEQFF | once | TRBJ2-1 | . | TRBV4-2
TGTGCCAGCAGTCCGGGACAGGGGGCGCCCGGAAACACCATATATTTT | CASSPGQGAPGNTIYF | . | TRBJ1-3 | TRBD1 | TRBV28
TGCGCCAGCAGCCAAGAAATCACAGGGGGCCTCGGTAATGAAAAACTGTTTTTT | CASSQEITGGLGNEKLFF | . | TRBJ1-4 | TRBD1 | TRBV4-3
TGTGCCAGTAGTATCATCGGGACAGGGAATTCACTCCTCCACTTT | CASSIIGTGNSLLHF | . | TRBJ1-6 | TRBD1 | TRBV19
TGTGCCATCAGTGAGTGGGCAGGGGGTCAGGAAAAACTGTTTTTT | CAISEWAGGQEKLFF | . | TRBJ1-4 | TRBD1 | TRBV10-3
TGTGCCAGCAGCTTAGTTGCGGGGGGGCACTCAGATACGCAGTATTTT | CASSLVAGGHSDTQYF | . | TRBJ2-3 | TRBD2 | TRBV7-2
TGTGCCAGCAGTAACAGGGGGCCGACAGAGACCCAGTACTTC | CASSNRGPTETQYF | once | TRBJ2-5 | TRBD1 | TRBV7-9